Shown below are 4 T cell receptor delta chains from a single sample sequenced in a study of γδ T cells in repeated Plasmodium falciparum infection. TCRdb re-called the multiplex PCR reads using CATT. Of 50,000 to 60,000 delta-chain clones detected, 1.9% appear once; the ten largest clones hold roughly 24%. Gammadelta T cells were flow-sorted from PBMC into Vgamma9/Vdelta2+ and Vdelta2-negative populations for bulk analysis. The specimen was gamma-delta T cells from blood. The receptors originated from a pool of human donors (malaria-infected and uninfected, not separated).

This clone was seen more than once but under ten times. It is likely a read error: a sequence one base away is far more abundant. This specimen includes other DNA sequences encoding the same CDR3. The rearrangement joins TRDV1 to TRDJ1; 9 positions agree with TRDD3. TCRdb gives no J gene; it was assigned here by matching the DNA to germline. The CDR3 has 22 amino acids. Germline V gene sequence: CDR1 TSWWSYY, CDR2 QGS. CDR3 residues: CALGEAALYIWGISFNTDKLIF. The CDR3 DNA reads as TGTGCTCTCGGGGAAGCGGCCCTCTATATCTGGGGGATTTCGTTTAACACCGATAAACTCATCTTT.

Many counts were recorded for this clone. The protein recorded in TCRdb matches a much larger clone and deviates from this DNA's translation at residue 17, suggesting a read error; the protein here is obtained by translating the DNA. The chain is built from TRAV38-2/DV8 and TRDJ1, with D unresolved. The J gene was not available in TCRdb and was assigned here by matching the DNA to germline segments. CDR3 length: 20 residues. Germline V gene sequence: CDR1 TSESDYY, CDR2 QEAYKQQN. Here the CDR3 reads CAYRRVSPSEGPRYTDELIF. In nucleotides, the CDR3 is TGTGCTTATAGGAGGGTTTCCCCCTCCGAAGGCCCTCGGTACACCGATGAACTCATCTTT.

This clone was seen a few times. Only one base separates this from a far larger clonotype, so it likely reflects a read error. This sample includes further DNA sequences coding for the same CDR3. This chain uses TRDV1 with TRDJ1, with TRDD2 matching 7 bases. Germline matching of the DNA provided the J gene here, since TCRdb leaves it blank. This CDR3 region has 22 residues. In germline, CDR1 is TSWWSYY, CDR2 QGS. The CDR3 region has the DNA TGTGCCCTTGGGGAACGGTACCTTCCTCTTAACGAAGTTGTGGGGAGGACCGATAAACTCATCTTT. It codes for CALGERYLPLNEVVGRTDKLIF.

There are a few counts of this clone. One base separates it from a far larger clone, so it is likely a read error. Within the sample, other DNA sequences also encode this same CDR3. The chain joins TRDV3 to TRDJ1; no definite D call. The J gene, absent from TCRdb, was called here by matching the DNA to germline. V shed 3 bases and J shed 2 bases, with 16 bases lying between them. The CDR3 is made up of 14 amino acids. Germline lookup yields CDR1 TVYSNPD and CDR2 GDNSRS (reference sequence). This chain's CDR3 is CAFPLPPNTDKLIF. CDR3 in DNA: TGTGCCTTCCCCCTCCCCCCGAATACCGATAAACTCATCTTT.